Following are 27 T cell receptor beta chains from one sample sequenced in a study of blood T cell repertoires in COVID-19 (dated by TCRdb to the early 2020s). Library preparation was by the immunoSEQ multiplex PCR assay. The immuneACCESS repertoire file appears here via TCRdb, limited to in-frame rearrangements. These files lack a portion of the clones; in checked studies, under half of the deficit traces to unresolved V genes, and the cause of the others is not known. The sample contains around 190,000 clones, around 75% of them found a single time. The biggest ten clones account for around 5.4% of the sample. Sequencing was performed on peripheral blood. The receptor source for this set is a woman aged 35 to 49 with COVID-19, enrolled during active disease.

The CDR3 nucleotides are TGTGCCAGCAGCTCCACAGGGGGCGGCTATGGCTACACCTTC. This codes for CASSSTGGGYGYTF. The chain carries TRBV5-4 and TRBJ1-2; 9 positions agree with TRBD1. Trimming at V came to 3 bases and at J to 4 bases, leaving 4 bases not matched to a gene. Germline V gene lookup returns CDR1 SGHNT and CDR2 YYREEE (reference sequence). The length of the CDR3 is 14 residues.

This rearrangement joins TRBV5-1 to TRBJ2-5, with a possible D match to TRBD2 (6 bases). This CDR3 contains 14 residues. Germline CDR1 and CDR2: SGHRS and YFSETQ. Deletions cut 0 bases from V and 3 bases from J, with 9 bases between. The CDR3 nucleotides are TGCGCCAGCAGCTTGGGGGACTTTGAAGAGACCCAGTACTTC. The encoded protein is CASSLGDFEETQYF.

The CDR3, as DNA: TGTGCCAGCAGCTTAGACAAAACCTACGAGCAGTACTTC. Its translation is CASSLDKTYEQYF. The gene calls are TRBV7-6 and TRBJ2-7; unclear D gene. In germline, CDR1 is SGHVS, CDR2 FNYEAQ. V was cut by 1 base and J by 2 bases, with 6 bases left in between. CDR3 size: 13 residues. The variable domain in full, with the rest retrieved from reference TRBV7-6 and TRBJ2-7, is GAGVSQSPRYKVTKRGQDVALRCDPISGHVSLYWYRQALGQGPEFLTYFNYEAQQDKSGLPNDRFSAERPEGSISTLTIQRTEQRDSAMYRCASSLDKTYEQYFGPGTRLTVT.

The rearrangement links TRBV5-1 to TRBJ2-7, with a weak D call TRBD1 (6 bases). From germline, CDR1 is SGHRS and CDR2 YFSETQ. The CDR3 contains 14 residues. V was trimmed by 7 bases and J by 2 bases, leaving 16 bases between them. The CDR3, as DNA: TGCGCCAGCGTCCCGGACAGCGTTACCTACGAGCAGTACTTC. Its translation: CASVPDSVTYEQYF.

As to this clone: The sample holds other DNA sequences that translate to the same CDR3. This chain links TRBV11-3 with TRBJ2-1, with 8 bases lining up with TRBD2. The CDR3 extends over 14 amino acids. CDR1 and CDR2 (germline): SGHNT, YENEEA. V lost 4 bases and J lost 4; bases outside the gene matches: 3. CDR3 DNA sequence: TGTGCCAGCAGCTCCGGACTAGCTTACAATGAGCAGTTCTTC. This encodes CASSSGLAYNEQFF.

In this sample, this clone turned up once. The chain couples TRBV5-1 to TRBJ2-1; 10 nucleotides line up with TRBD2. There are 15 residues in the CDR3. Germline loops: CDR1 SGHRS, CDR2 YFSETQ. The V segment lost 4 bases and the J segment 7 bases; nucleotides outside the gene matches: 8. The CDR3 DNA sequence: TGCGCCAGCAGCCGAAGCGGGGGGGCCTTTAATGAGCAGTTCTTC. Protein product: CASSRSGGAFNEQFF.

This clone was seen only once. The chain recombines TRBV6-5 with TRBJ1-5, with 8 positions matching TRBD1. This CDR3 comprises 16 residues. V dropped 4 bases and J dropped 6; count of bases not matched to a gene: 11. Germline V lookup: CDR1 MNHEY, CDR2 SVGAGI. The CDR3: CASSSRSGGAGQPQHF. The CDR3 coding sequence is TGTGCCAGCAGTTCTAGGTCAGGGGGCGCGGGTCAGCCCCAGCATTTT.

This clone has a single count. The genes are TRBV4-1 and TRBJ2-7, with TRBD2 identical over 7 bases. The V gene end was trimmed by 6 bases and the J gene end by 1 base; junction bases not matched to a gene: 6. Looked up from germline, CDR1 is MGHRA and CDR2 is YSYEKL. The CDR3 runs 14 residues. CDR3 nucleotides: TGCGCCAGCAGGGGAGGGTGGGAGTCCTACGAGCAGTACTTC. Protein: CASRGGWESYEQYF.

This clone was picked up many times. V and J are TRBV29-1 and TRBJ2-1; perhaps TRBD1 as D (5 bases). CDR1 and CDR2 (germline): SQVTM, ANQGSEA. Trimming shortened V by 3 bases and J by 9 bases, and 15 bases separated the two germline ends. The CDR3 length is 13 residues. The CDR3 DNA follows: TGCAGCGTTGACTCGATGGGGCGTCGTGAGCAGTTCTTC. It encodes CSVDSMGRREQFF.

The V gene is TRBV5-1, the J gene TRBJ1-1; 9 positions match TRBD1. CDR3 length equals 16 residues. V gave up 4 bases and J gave up 1 base; unmatched junction bases: 8. Germline V gene lookup returns CDR1 SGHRS and CDR2 YFSETQ. CDR3 loop: CASSPRDRVGNTEAFF. The CDR3 bases are TGCGCCAGCAGCCCCCGGGACAGGGTGGGGAACACTGAAGCTTTCTTT.

The chain has TRBV24-1 and TRBJ2-7, with 7 bases that match TRBD1. CDR1 KGHDR and CDR2 SFDVKD come from the germline V gene. Trimming at V came to 5 bases and at J to 9 bases, leaving 12 bases not matched to a gene. This CDR3 comprises 14 residues. CDR3 nucleotide sequence: TGTGCCACCAGTGGACAGGGAGAAATTCGAGGGCAGTACTTC. Protein product: CATSGQGEIRGQYF.

The rearrangement uses TRBV19 and TRBJ1-5; D perhaps matches TRBD1 (5 bases). This CDR3 comprises 13 residues. The germline CDR1 and CDR2 sequences are LNHDA and SQIVND (reference sequence). Trimming cost V 4 bases and J 7 bases, with 11 bases left between them. The CDR3 bases are TGTGCCAGTAGTACCCAGGGAAGGCAGCCCCAGCATTTT. This translates into CASSTQGRQPQHF.

In its sample, this clone was seen once. The chain joins TRBV14 to TRBJ2-3, with D hard to call. The CDR3 is 11 amino acids. The V gene's germline CDR1 is SGHDN and CDR2 FVKESK. The V gene lost 4 bases and the J gene lost 9 bases, with 8 bases spanning the gap. The CDR3 sequence: CASSLSRTQYF. The CDR3, as DNA: TGTGCCAGCAGCCTTTCCCGGACGCAGTATTTT.

The rearrangement links TRBV30 to TRBJ2-3, with D possibly matching TRBD1 (5 bases). Germline V gene sequence: CDR1 GTSNPN, CDR2 SVGIG (reference sequence). This CDR3 is 13 amino acids long. Trimming took off 1 base at V and 3 bases at J, with 8 bases between the two ends. CDR3 sequence (DNA): TGTGCCTGGAGTGCCCGACAGACAGATACGCAGTATTTT. Residues: CAWSARQTDTQYF.

This clone was picked up a small number of times. This chain links TRBV5-1 with TRBJ1-1; D perhaps matches TRBD1 (6 bases). The CDR3 covers 14 residues. V dropped 0 bases and J dropped 1 base, with 7 bases sitting between them. Per germline, CDR1 SGHRS and CDR2 YFSETQ. CDR3 DNA: TGCGCCAGCAGCTTGGGGGACACGAACACTGAAGCTTTCTTT. Encoded protein: CASSLGDTNTEAFF.

This chain links TRBV3-1 (or the pseudogene TRBV3-2) with TRBJ1-6; possibly TRBD1 for D (5 bases). The ends were cut back, 4 bases at V and 5 bases at J, with 9 bases in the middle. This CDR3 region has 14 residues. The germline CDR1 and CDR2 sequences are LGHDT and YNNKEL (reference sequence). The DNA for the CDR3 is TGTGCCAGCAGCCCAGGGTTGCATAATTCACCCCTCCACTTT. Its translation: CASSPGLHNSPLHF.

The rearrangement joins TRBV6-2 or TRBV6-3 to TRBJ1-2, with 8 bases aligning to TRBD1. Germline assignment: CDR1 MNHEY and CDR2 SVGEGT. This CDR3 is built from 17 residues. V gave up 4 bases and J gave up 1 base; unmatched junction bases: 11. CDR3 sequence reads: CASSSGQGVGVNYGYTF. In nucleotides, the CDR3 is TGTGCCAGCAGTTCCGGACAGGGCGTGGGGGTTAACTATGGCTACACCTTC.

The chain couples TRBV18 to TRBJ2-7, with 7 bases lining up with TRBD1. CDR3 length: 17 amino acids. Germline V gene data show CDR1 as KGHSH and CDR2 as LQKENI. J was trimmed by 0 bases and V by 6 bases; bases with no gene match: 14. The DNA of the CDR3 is TGTGCCAGCTCCCGGGGAACCGGACAGGCAGACTCCTACGAGCAGTACTTC. This translates into CASSRGTGQADSYEQYF.

This chain joins TRBV6-6 and TRBJ2-3, with 7 bases matching TRBD2. This CDR3 comprises 17 residues. Germline V lookup: CDR1 MNHNY, CDR2 SVGAGI (reference sequence). With V trimmed by 5 bases and J by 0 bases, 11 bases remained unmatched. CDR3: CASSPSGWATSTDTQYF. CDR3 bases: TGTGCCAGCAGTCCTAGCGGATGGGCGACTAGCACAGATACGCAGTATTTT.

The CDR3 nucleotides read TGCGCCAGCCAGATTTATAGGGAGCGAGACGAGCAGTACTTC. Translating gives CASQIYRERDEQYF. This chain joins TRBV5-1 and TRBJ2-7, with D possibly matching TRBD2 (5 bases). The CDR3 runs 14 residues. Germline V lookup: CDR1 SGHRS, CDR2 YFSETQ. Trimming pared 7 bases from V and 5 bases from J, leaving 19 bases between.

The rearrangement uses TRBV18 and TRBJ2-3; possible D gene TRBD1, 6 bases. The V end lost 3 bases, the J end lost 8 bases, and 12 bases lay between the germline ends. The CDR3 is made up of 13 amino acids. The germline CDR1 and CDR2 sequences are KGHSH and LQKENI. CDR3 region: CASSPREGVTQYF. The CDR3 DNA follows: TGTGCCAGCTCACCCCGAGAGGGGGTTACGCAGTATTTT.

The chain combines TRBV25-1 with TRBJ1-1, with 7 positions matching TRBD1. Germline-derived CDR1 and CDR2 are MGHDK and SYGVNS. The CDR3 sequence is 13 residues long. The V gene end was trimmed by 2 bases and the J gene end by 6 bases; junction bases not matched to a gene: 3. In nucleotides, the CDR3 is TGTGCCAGCAGTGAAGACGGGACAGCTGAAGCTTTCTTT. This sequence encodes CASSEDGTAEAFF.

The genes are TRBV2 and TRBJ2-7; perhaps TRBD1 as D (6 bases). CDR1 and CDR2 (germline): SNHLY, FYNNEI. V was cut by 7 bases and J by 0 bases, with 13 bases left in between. The CDR3 is made up of 14 amino acids. The CDR3 DNA sequence: TGTGCCAGCAAAGGACAGTTTTTCTCCTACGAGCAGTACTTC. Translated: CASKGQFFSYEQYF.

This chain joins TRBV6-1 and TRBJ1-5, with D unresolved. The CDR3 sequence is 15 residues long. V was trimmed by 0 bases and J by 4 bases, leaving 10 bases between them. The germline CDR1 and CDR2 sequences are MNHNS and SASEGT. The CDR3 protein is CASSEAPGPNQPQHF. The DNA for the CDR3 is TGTGCCAGCAGTGAAGCCCCAGGTCCGAATCAGCCCCAGCATTTT.

The rearrangement joins TRBV11-2 to TRBJ2-7; D uncertain. The V end was cut by 1 base, the J end by 3 bases, with 7 bases between. The CDR3 totals 13 residues. Germline V gene data show CDR1 as SGHAT and CDR2 as FQNNGV. CDR3 coding DNA: TGTGCCAGCAGCTTAGTAGTCATCTACGAGCAGTACTTC. It translates to CASSLVVIYEQYF.

The chain links TRBV7-9 to TRBJ2-2, with D perhaps TRBD2 (6 bases). This CDR3 region has 15 residues. Looked up from germline, CDR1 is SEHNR and CDR2 is FQNEAQ (reference sequence). Trimming shortened V by 5 bases and J by 6 bases, and 16 bases separated the two germline ends. For the CDR3, the DNA is TGTGCCAGCAGCCCCCCTCTGGGGGAGGCCGGGGAGCTGTTTTTT. This codes for CASSPPLGEAGELFF.

This chain connects TRBV5-5 to TRBJ2-7; 9 nucleotides line up with TRBD1. Germline trimming cut 2 bases from V and 1 base from J; bases unmatched to any gene: 4. Germline CDR1 is SGHKS and CDR2 is YYEKEE (reference sequence). The CDR3 runs to 15 residues. CDR3 loop: CASSLLGQGSYEQYF. CDR3 nucleotide sequence: TGTGCCAGCAGCTTATTGGGACAGGGTTCCTACGAGCAGTACTTC.